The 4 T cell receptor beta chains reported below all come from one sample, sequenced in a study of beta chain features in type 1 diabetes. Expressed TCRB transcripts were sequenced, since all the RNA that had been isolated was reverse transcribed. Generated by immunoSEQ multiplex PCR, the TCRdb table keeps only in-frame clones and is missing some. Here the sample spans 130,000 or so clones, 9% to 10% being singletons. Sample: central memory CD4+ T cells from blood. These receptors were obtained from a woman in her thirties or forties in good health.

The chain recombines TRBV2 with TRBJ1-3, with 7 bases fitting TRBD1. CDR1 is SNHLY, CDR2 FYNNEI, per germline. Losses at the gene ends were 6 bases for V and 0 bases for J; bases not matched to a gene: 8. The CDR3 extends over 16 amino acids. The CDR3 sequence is CASSPYRGNSGNTIYF. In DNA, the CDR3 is TGTGCCAGCAGCCCTTACAGGGGAAACTCTGGAAACACCATATATTTT. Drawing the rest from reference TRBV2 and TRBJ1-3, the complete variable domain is EPEVTQTPSHQVTQMGQEVILRCVPISNHLYFYWYRQILGQKVEFLVSFYNNEISEKSEIFDDQFSVERPDGSNFTLKIRSTKLEDSAMYFCASSPYRGNSGNTIYFGEGSWLTVV.

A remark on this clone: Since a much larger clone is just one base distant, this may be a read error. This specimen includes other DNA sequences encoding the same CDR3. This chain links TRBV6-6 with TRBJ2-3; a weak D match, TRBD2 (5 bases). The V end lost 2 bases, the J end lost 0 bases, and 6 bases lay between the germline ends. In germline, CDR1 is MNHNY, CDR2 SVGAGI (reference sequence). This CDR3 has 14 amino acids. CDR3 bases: TGTGCCAGCAGTTACCGGGGTAGCACAGATACGCAGTATTTT. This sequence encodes CASSYRGSTDTQYF.

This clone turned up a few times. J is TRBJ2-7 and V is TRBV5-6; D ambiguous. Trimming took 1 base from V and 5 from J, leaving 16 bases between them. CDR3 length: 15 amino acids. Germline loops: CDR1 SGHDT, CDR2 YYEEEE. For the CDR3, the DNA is TGTGCCAGCAGCTTGTCTTCGAGTATTTTCCACGAGCAGTACTTC. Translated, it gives CASSLSSSIFHEQYF.

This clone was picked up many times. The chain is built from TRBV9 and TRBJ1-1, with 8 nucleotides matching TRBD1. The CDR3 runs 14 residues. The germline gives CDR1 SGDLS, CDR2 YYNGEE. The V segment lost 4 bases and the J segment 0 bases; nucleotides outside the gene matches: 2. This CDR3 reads CASSPGQVNTEAFF. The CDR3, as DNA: TGTGCCAGCAGCCCGGGACAGGTGAACACTGAAGCTTTCTTT.